The 28 T cell receptor beta chains in this list originate from one sample, sequenced in a study of molecular identifiers for immune sequencing clone quantification. From the PCR reads, TCRdb called clonotypes with MiXCR, one entry per CDR3 protein. The sample lists 490,000 or so distinct CDR3 sequences; under 30% were seen once. Sequenced material: naive CD8+ T cells from blood, with Jurkat cell RNA spiked in. As to subset: FACS-sorted CD8+CD4-CCR7+CD45RA+ naive T cells. Receptor source: a human donor in good health. Some libraries in this study had Jurkat cell RNA spiked in.

This clonotype showed up many times. The chain links TRBV29-1 to TRBJ1-1; D gene uncertain. CDR1 is SQVTM, CDR2 ANQGSEA, per germline. Trimming left V 4 bases short and J 1 base short, with 7 bases between. The CDR3 has 12 amino acids. CDR3 coding DNA: TGCAGCGTTGTACCGCAGAACACTGAAGCTTTCTTT. It is translated as CSVVPQNTEAFF.

Points on this clonotype: It is likely a read error, because the conserved phenylalanine at the end of the CDR3 is missing. The chain links TRBV5-3 to TRBJ1-3; TRBD1 matches at 7 bases. TRBV5-3 is annotated as an ORF whose role is uncertain. The CDR3 consists of 15 residues. Here the CDR3 DNA reads TGTGCCAGCAGCTTGGGACAGTCCTCTGGAAACACCATATATATT. Amino acid sequence: CASSLGQSSGNTIYI.

This clonotype was counted ten times or more. The genes are TRBV29-1 and TRBJ2-5, with TRBD1 matching over 9 bases. This CDR3 has 15 amino acids. The trim removed 6 bases at V and 3 bases at J, leaving 11 bases unmatched. Germline V gene data show CDR1 as SQVTM and CDR2 as ANQGSEA. CDR3 region: CSVHWTGEEEETQYF. CDR3 bases: TGCAGCGTCCATTGGACAGGGGAGGAAGAAGAGACCCAGTACTTC. Complete variable domain (other parts from reference TRBV29-1 and TRBJ2-5): SAVISQKPSRDICQRGTSLTIQCQVDSQVTMMFWYRQQPGQSLTLIATANQGSEATYESGFVIDKFPISRPNLTFSTLTVSNMSPEDSSIYLCSVHWTGEEEETQYFGPGTRLLVL.

A note on this clonotype: At one of its ends the junction is not consistent with the germline gene, which may arise from a read error. Written as DNA, the CDR3 is TGCGCCAGCGGCCAAGATCGACTAGCGGGCCTCACAGATACGCAGTATTTT. Protein sequence: CASGQDRLAGLTDTQYF. The chain links TRBV4-3 to TRBJ2-3; 10 nucleotides agree with TRBD2. Germline values: CDR1 LGHNA, CDR2 YSLEER. CDR3 length: 17 amino acids.

The sample holds a few counts of this clonotype. Compared with germline, one end of the junction differs, possibly owing to a read error. The J gene is TRBJ2-5, the V gene TRBV7-7; TRBD1 or TRBD2 may be the D gene (5 bases each). CDR3 length: 14 residues. Germline-derived CDR1 and CDR2 are SSHAT and FNYEAQ (reference sequence). The CDR3 region has the DNA TGTGCTAGCAGCTCGTGGGGGTTAACAGAGACCCAGTACTTC. Protein product: CASSSWGLTETQYF.

The chain recombines TRBV4-1 with TRBJ2-1; 7 bases agree with TRBD1. The germline CDR1 and CDR2 sequences are MGHRA and YSYEKL. V gave up 8 bases and J gave up 6 bases; unmatched junction bases: 4. The CDR3 covers 12 residues. The CDR3, as DNA: TGCGCCAGCGGCCCAGGGGGCAATGAGCAGTTCTTC. Protein: CASGPGGNEQFF.

CDR3 DNA: TGTGCCAGCAGGACGAGCGGTTTCTACGAGCAGTACTTC. Protein product: CASRTSGFYEQYF. The V gene is TRBV28, the J gene TRBJ2-7; D is possibly TRBD2 (5 bases). Germline CDR1 reads MDHEN; CDR2 reads SYDVKM. V lost 6 bases, J lost 3 bases, and 12 bases lay in between. The CDR3 extends over 13 amino acids.

This chain links TRBV9 with TRBJ2-1; the D is unclear. The CDR3 contains 13 residues. V lost 2 bases and J lost 10, with 13 bases in between. The germline V gene has CDR1 SGDLS and CDR2 YYNGEE. The CDR3 spells CASSVGLATEQFF. The CDR3 DNA sequence: TGTGCCAGCAGCGTGGGCTTAGCCACCGAGCAGTTCTTC.

This clonotype was detected a few times. J is TRBJ2-5 and V is TRBV18; possibly TRBD1 or TRBD2 for D (6 bases each). V lost 3 bases and J lost 5, with 22 bases in between. The CDR3 totals 17 residues. Germline V gene sequence: CDR1 KGHSH, CDR2 LQKENI. CDR3 sequence: CASSPSRDTLTGETQYF. As DNA, the CDR3 is TGTGCCAGCTCACCCTCGCGGGACACTCTAACGGGGGAGACCCAGTACTTC.

Notes on this clonotype: Possible read error: a much larger clone is one base away. The CDR3 carries no conserved terminal phenylalanine or tryptophan, so it likely arises from a read error. The rearrangement joins TRBV4-3 to TRBJ2-3, with a weak D call TRBD2 (6 bases). From germline, CDR1 is LGHNA and CDR2 YSLEER. The ends were cut back, 2 bases at V and 4 bases at J, with 13 bases in the middle. CDR3 length: 15 amino acids. CDR3 residues: CASSQHRLVPDTQYS. The CDR3 coding sequence is TGCGCCAGCAGCCAACACCGACTAGTCCCAGATACGCAGTATTCT.

About this clonotype itself: A much more abundant neighbour one base away suggests this may be a read error. The chain has TRBV4-3 and TRBJ2-7; D possibly uses TRBD1 or TRBD2 (5 bases each). The CDR3 is 14 residues long. Germline loops: CDR1 LGHNA, CDR2 YSLEER. The CDR3 loop is CASSQDAGTYAQYF. In DNA form, the CDR3 reads TGCGCCAGCAGCCAAGACGCAGGGACCTACGCGCAGTACTTC.

About this clonotype itself: This may be a read error: a much more frequent sequence differs by one nucleotide. V gene TRBV29-1 combines with J gene TRBJ1-1, with no clear D. V lost 3 bases, J lost 9 bases, and 14 bases lay in between. From germline, CDR1 is SQVTM and CDR2 ANQGSEA. The CDR3 has 12 amino acids. Here the CDR3 DNA reads TGCAGCGTTGAGACCAGAATGACTAAAGCTTTCTTT. Protein: CSVETRMTKAFF.

This clonotype was picked up a small number of times. The J gene is TRBJ2-5, the V gene TRBV20-1; TRBD2 aligns across 9 bases. Germline V gene data show CDR1 as DFQATT and CDR2 as SNEGSKA (reference sequence). The trim removed 5 bases at V and 3 bases at J, leaving 10 bases unmatched. The length of the CDR3 is 15 residues. The DNA of the CDR3 is TGCAGTGCTGGATTAGCGGGAGAAGGGGAAGAGACCCAGTACTTC. Its translation: CSAGLAGEGEETQYF.

The CDR3 region is CASRPGTGRETQYF. CDR3 coding DNA: TGTGCCAGCAGGCCAGGGACAGGGAGAGAGACCCAGTACTTC. The V and J genes are TRBV12-3 or TRBV12-4 and TRBJ2-5, with 9 bases fitting TRBD1. This CDR3 has 14 amino acids. The trim removed 6 bases at V and 4 bases at J, leaving 6 bases unmatched.

This clonotype was counted ten times or more. The rearrangement joins TRBV14 to TRBJ2-5; D possibly corresponds to TRBD2 (5 bases). Per germline, CDR1 SGHDN and CDR2 FVKESK. V dropped 4 bases and J dropped 2 bases, with 8 bases sitting between them. The CDR3 is 13 residues long. The CDR3 DNA sequence: TGTGCCAGCAGCCCGGACTTGCAAGAGACCCAGTACTTC. Protein: CASSPDLQETQYF.

Points on this clonotype: A much larger clone differs from this one at a single base, so this may be a read error. The CDR3: CAGSLASDRNTEAFF. The CDR3 nucleotides read TGTGCCGGCAGCTTAGCGTCGGACAGGAACACTGAAGCTTTCTTT. The chain combines TRBV7-6 with TRBJ1-1; D may be TRBD1 (6 bases). The CDR3 is made up of 15 amino acids. Germline V CDR1 and CDR2: SGHVS, FNYEAQ.

In its sample, this clonotype was seen a few times. The rearrangement joins TRBV9 to TRBJ1-1; D unresolved. The ends were cut back, 0 bases at V and 6 bases at J, with 9 bases in the middle. Looked up from germline, CDR1 is SGDLS and CDR2 is YYNGEE. CDR3 length: 13 residues. CDR3 sequence (DNA): TGTGCCAGCAGCGTAGTATCTAGTCCTGAAGCTTTCTTT. Translated: CASSVVSSPEAFF.

This clonotype was detected many times. The rearrangement links TRBV20-1 to TRBJ2-3, with a weak D call TRBD2 (7 bases). CDR3 length: 15 amino acids. V was cut by 0 bases and J by 3 bases, with 13 bases left in between. Germline values: CDR1 DFQATT, CDR2 SNEGSKA (reference sequence). The DNA for the CDR3 is TGCAGTGCTAGAGATTGGGGGGGCGGGACAGATACGCAGTATTTT. Its translation: CSARDWGGGTDTQYF.

This clonotype was recorded a few times. The rearrangement joins TRBV19 to TRBJ2-3; D perhaps matches TRBD2 (7 bases). The ends were cut back, 3 bases at V and 2 bases at J, with 15 bases in the middle. The CDR3 spans 16 residues. Per germline, CDR1 LNHDA and CDR2 SQIVND (reference sequence). CDR3 sequence (DNA): TGTGCCAGTAGTATTCGGACAGCGGGGTACACAGATACGCAGTATTTT. It yields the protein CASSIRTAGYTDTQYF.

This rearrangement joins TRBV5-6 to TRBJ1-5; the D gene is possibly TRBD1 (5 bases). Germline-derived CDR1 and CDR2 are SGHDT and YYEEEE. V lost 1 base and J lost 3, with 8 bases in between. CDR3 length equals 14 residues. Here the CDR3 DNA reads TGTGCCAGCAGCTTGCGGGGGACCAATCAGCCCCAGCATTTT. Protein: CASSLRGTNQPQHF. The full variable domain, in which reference TRBV5-6 and TRBJ1-5 provide the parts outside the CDR3, is DAGVTQSPTHLIKTRGQQVTLRCSPKSGHDTVSWYQQALGQGPQFIFQYYEEEERQRGNFPDRFSGHQFPNYSSELNVNALLLGDSALYLCASSLRGTNQPQHFGDGTRLSIL.

The table lists this clonotype with many counts. The chain employs TRBV24-1 and TRBJ1-5; no firm D call. The ends were cut back, 3 bases at V and 5 bases at J, with 10 bases in the middle. CDR1 and CDR2 (germline): KGHDR, SFDVKD. The CDR3 consists of 14 residues. The DNA for the CDR3 is TGTGCCACCAGTGATACGGGAGCGGATCAGCCCCAGCATTTT. This sequence encodes CATSDTGADQPQHF.

Comment on this clonotype: A much larger clone lies one base from this, so it may be a read error. The conserved final phenylalanine or tryptophan is absent from the CDR3, which likely points to a read error. The rearrangement links TRBV7-9 to TRBJ1-1; D ambiguous. The CDR3 covers 10 residues. Germline CDR1 and CDR2: SEHNR and FQNEAQ (reference sequence). CDR3 nucleotides: TGTTGTGTAGAATACACTGAAGCTTTCCTT. It specifies CCVEYTEAFL.

This clonotype was recorded many times. The V call is TRBV7-9, the J call TRBJ2-7, with 8 nucleotides matching TRBD1. The CDR3 is 14 amino acids. V gave up 5 bases and J gave up 2 bases; unmatched junction bases: 5. CDR1 is SEHNR and CDR2 is FQNEAQ in the germline V gene (reference sequence). Written as DNA, the CDR3 is TGTGCCAGCAGCCCGGCGGGACAGGCCTACGAGCAGTACTTC. This translates into CASSPAGQAYEQYF.

The CDR3 loop is CASRNDGEPQETQYF. The DNA for the CDR3 is TGTGCCAGCAGAAATGACGGGGAACCGCAAGAGACCCAGTACTTC. The chain has TRBV7-9 and TRBJ2-5; weak D call: TRBD2 (5 bases). This CDR3 is 15 amino acids long. The ends were cut back, 6 bases at V and 2 bases at J, with 16 bases in the middle. Germline assignment: CDR1 SEHNR and CDR2 FQNEAQ (reference sequence).

On this clonotype itself: Just one base apart from a much larger clone, this may be a read error. The V and J genes are TRBV4-3 and TRBJ1-4, with D hard to call. The CDR3 consists of 16 residues. CDR1 LGHNA and CDR2 YSLEER come from the germline V gene. For the CDR3, the DNA is TGCGCCAGCAGCCAAGAAAACAACCCAACTAATGAAAAACTGCTTTTT. Amino acid sequence: CASSQENNPTNEKLLF.

CDR3 bases: TGTGCCAGCAAACCCGACGGACAGGGCCTTCGGTACGAGCAGTACTTC. Translation gives CASKPDGQGLRYEQYF. The gene calls are TRBV6-2 or TRBV6-3 and TRBJ2-7; TRBD1 aligns across 8 bases. Germline CDR1 MNHEY, CDR2 SVGEGT. The ends lost 7 bases at V and 4 bases at J; junction bases unmatched: 15. The CDR3 sequence is 16 residues long.

About this clonotype: One base away lies a much larger clone, so this may be a sequencing read error. The chain links TRBV4-2 to TRBJ2-7; D gene unclear. The CDR3 is 15 residues long. The V gene's germline CDR1 is LGHNA and CDR2 YNFKEQ. The CDR3 DNA is TGTGCCAGCAGCCCGTGGTCAGGTGCCCCCTACAAGCAGTACTTC. Translating it yields CASSPWSGAPYKQYF.

The chain joins TRBV19 to TRBJ1-5; TRBD1 might be the D (6 bases). Deletions cut 1 base from V and 4 bases from J, with 11 bases between. Germline values: CDR1 LNHDA, CDR2 SQIVND (reference sequence). The CDR3 spans 15 residues. The CDR3 here is CASSIVRGANQPQHF. The CDR3 DNA reads TGTGCCAGTAGTATAGTAAGGGGGGCAAATCAGCCCCAGCATTTT.